These 10 T cell receptor beta chains were sequenced from one sample in a study of cytomegalovirus exposure and HLA in healthy donors (dated by TCRdb to the late 2010s). The library relied on the immunoSEQ multiplex PCR assay. The multiplex PCR relied on a mix of 60 forward primers for TCR Vbeta segments and 13 reverse primers for TCR Jbeta segments. TCRdb limited this immuneACCESS table to in-frame rearrangements with V and J called. A share of clones is missing; checked studies link under half to unresolved V genes, and the rest is unexplained. The sample table shows around 140,000 clones, and 60% to 85% are seen once. Roughly 7.3% of the sample goes to the ten largest clones. The sample taken for sequencing was PBMCs. All receptors come from a man aged 25-45 years in good health and CMV-seronegative.

This clone was recorded only once. The V gene is TRBV19, the J gene TRBJ2-7; D perhaps matches TRBD2 (5 bases). Trimming removed 0 bases at V and 1 base at J, with 7 bases between. The CDR3 has 14 amino acids. Germline assignment: CDR1 LNHDA and CDR2 SQIVND (reference sequence). CDR3 sequence (DNA): TGTGCCAGTAGTATAGAAGGGAGTTCCTACGAGCAGTACTTC. Translation gives CASSIEGSSYEQYF.

CDR3 in DNA: TGTGCCAGTAGTATCGCGAGCGGCTATGGCTACACCTTC. Protein: CASSIASGYGYTF. V usage is TRBV19 and J usage is TRBJ1-2; D is uncertain. With 3 bases removed from V and 4 bases from J, the gap between germline ends came to 9 bases. The CDR3 totals 13 residues. Germline-derived CDR1 and CDR2 are LNHDA and SQIVND (reference sequence).

The chain combines TRBV5-1 with TRBJ1-3; 7 nucleotides agree with TRBD1. CDR1 and CDR2 from the germline V gene are SGHRS and YFSETQ. The CDR3 extends over 15 amino acids. V shed 4 bases, J shed 0 bases, and the junction held 4 bases outside the gene matches. The CDR3 nucleotides are TGCGCCAGCAGCCTGCAGGGGGTCTCTGGAAACACCATATATTTT. Translated, it gives CASSLQGVSGNTIYF.

V is TRBV15 and J is TRBJ2-5; TRBD2 matches 10 bases. This CDR3 is 15 amino acids long. The V gene's germline CDR1 is LNHNV and CDR2 YYDKDF (reference sequence). After removal of 1 base from V and 1 base from J, the junction contained 0 bases not matched to a gene. The CDR3 reads CATSRGTSGQETQYF. Here the CDR3 DNA reads TGTGCCACCAGCAGAGGGACTAGCGGCCAAGAGACCCAGTACTTC.

This clone was counted only a few times. The V and J genes are TRBV30 and TRBJ1-4; D gene uncertain. Germline-derived CDR1 and CDR2 are GTSNPN and SVGIG (reference sequence). CDR3 length equals 14 residues. V shed 5 bases and J shed 12 bases, with 22 bases lying between them. CDR3: CAWEDEERWGELFF. In DNA form, the CDR3 reads TGTGCCTGGGAGGACGAGGAGCGGTGGGGTGAACTGTTTTTT.

This clone was seen a few times. The chain is built from TRBV6-6 and TRBJ2-5, with a weak D call TRBD2 (7 bases). V lost 1 base, J lost 5 bases, and 14 bases lay in between. Germline CDR1 is MNHNY and CDR2 is SVGAGI (reference sequence). CDR3 length: 15 amino acids. The CDR3 loop reads CASSYWGGAGETQYF. In DNA, the CDR3 is TGTGCCAGCAGTTACTGGGGGGGCGCCGGGGAGACCCAGTACTTC.

The sample holds one count of this clone. The rearrangement joins TRBV29-1 to TRBJ2-2, with 7 nucleotides matching TRBD2. This CDR3 region has 15 residues. V trimming: 6 bases; J trimming: 2 bases; junction bases outside the gene matches: 9. Germline CDR1 and CDR2: SQVTM and ANQGSEA. In nucleotides, the CDR3 is TGCAGCGTAGTACTAGCGTCGGTTAACACCGGGGAGCTGTTTTTT. Residues: CSVVLASVNTGELFF.

The rearrangement uses TRBV7-9 and TRBJ2-5; D is possibly TRBD2 (5 bases). V was shortened by 1 base and J by 3 bases, with 12 bases between the two germline ends. Germline V CDR1 and CDR2: SEHNR, FQNEAQ (reference sequence). The CDR3 spans 15 residues. Written as DNA, the CDR3 is TGTGCCAGCAGCTTAGACGCGGGTTTCAAAGAGACCCAGTACTTC. Its protein product is CASSLDAGFKETQYF.

The rearrangement uses TRBV5-1 and TRBJ2-3; 10 nucleotides match TRBD2. The germline V gene encodes CDR1 SGHRS and CDR2 YFSETQ. This CDR3 region has 16 residues. With V trimmed by 0 bases and J by 4 bases, 5 bases remained unmatched. The CDR3 region has the DNA TGCGCCAGCAGCTTGGTGGTTAGCGGGGGGTCAGATACGCAGTATTTT. Its translation: CASSLVVSGGSDTQYF.

V and J are TRBV19 and TRBJ1-1, with 7 positions matching TRBD1. V lost 4 bases to trimming and J lost 4 bases; unmatched junction nucleotides: 12. This CDR3 comprises 16 residues. Germline loops: CDR1 LNHDA, CDR2 SQIVND (reference sequence). CDR3 DNA: TGTGCCAGTAGTACCAGACAGGGTCGGTTGGGCACTGAAGCTTTCTTT. As protein: CASSTRQGRLGTEAFF.